The next 21 T cell receptor beta chains were all read from a single sample in a study of control samples from healthy donors and cancer patients. Profiled with immunoSEQ multiplex PCR; TCRdb holds only in-frame clones, not every one. The sample has about 82,000 clones; over 75% are singletons. Sequencing was carried out using blood. The receptors come from a man between 50 and 59 years old in good health.

The chain employs TRBV19 and TRBJ1-2; 8 bases align to TRBD1. Germline V lookup: CDR1 LNHDA, CDR2 SQIVND (reference sequence). V lost 6 bases, J lost 0 bases, and 6 bases stayed unmatched. The CDR3 loop spans 15 amino acids. CDR3 sequence (DNA): TGTGCCAGTAGCCGGGACAGGACTCCTAACTATGGCTACACCTTC. Its translation is CASSRDRTPNYGYTF.

The chain couples TRBV3-1 (or the pseudogene TRBV3-2) to TRBJ1-1; no clear D. CDR1 is LGHDT, CDR2 YNNKEL, per germline (reference sequence). V dropped 0 bases and J dropped 1 base, with 9 bases sitting between them. The length of the CDR3 is 15 residues. The CDR3 loop is CASSQDFWQNTEAFF. CDR3 in DNA: TGTGCCAGCAGCCAAGATTTTTGGCAGAACACTGAAGCTTTCTTT.

The chain uses TRBV13 and TRBJ2-6, with no clear D. The CDR3 is made up of 13 amino acids. Trimming pared 6 bases from V and 1 base from J, leaving 4 bases between. Germline V gene sequence: CDR1 PRHDT, CDR2 FYEKMQ (reference sequence). The CDR3 reads CASRLSGANVLTF. CDR3 coding DNA: TGTGCCAGCAGGCTATCTGGGGCCAACGTCCTGACTTTC.

The chain is built from TRBV15 and TRBJ1-5, with D perhaps matching TRBD1 (6 bases). The germline V gene encodes CDR1 LNHNV and CDR2 YYDKDF (reference sequence). The V and J ends lost 2 bases and 4 bases respectively, with 9 bases between them. This CDR3 spans 14 amino acids. CDR3 residues: CATSRRDRNQPQHF. As DNA, the CDR3 is TGTGCCACCAGCAGACGCGACAGGAATCAGCCCCAGCATTTT. Drawing the rest from reference TRBV15 and TRBJ1-5, the complete variable domain is DAMVIQNPRYQVTQFGKPVTLSCSQTLNHNVMYWYQQKSSQAPKLLFHYYDKDFNNEADTPDNFQSRRPNTSFCFLDIRSPGLGDTAMYLCATSRRDRNQPQHFGDGTRLSIL.

V usage is TRBV13 and J usage is TRBJ2-1, with 10 bases lining up with TRBD1. CDR3 size: 17 residues. Germline V gene data show CDR1 as PRHDT and CDR2 as FYEKMQ (reference sequence). V gave up 7 bases and J gave up 8 bases; unmatched junction bases: 17. This chain's CDR3 is CASTKMTGGGLVYEQFF. The CDR3 DNA follows: TGTGCCAGCACCAAAATGACAGGGGGCGGGTTGGTCTATGAGCAGTTCTTC.

The V call is TRBV24-1, the J call TRBJ2-1, with TRBD2 identical over 11 bases. J was trimmed by 6 bases and V by 9 bases; bases with no gene match: 9. The CDR3 consists of 15 residues. The V gene's germline CDR1 is KGHDR and CDR2 SFDVKD. The CDR3 loop is CATYSTSGDSNEQFF. The CDR3 region has the DNA TGTGCCACCTACTCGACTAGCGGGGACTCCAATGAGCAGTTCTTC.

J is TRBJ1-4 and V is TRBV7-2; no reliable D call. This CDR3 region has 13 residues. In germline, CDR1 is SGHTA, CDR2 FQGNSA. Trimming took 2 bases from V and 6 from J, leaving 7 bases between them. CDR3 coding DNA: TGTGCCAGCAGCTTATTCAGAGATGAAAAACTGTTTTTT. This gives the protein CASSLFRDEKLFF.

This clone was detected a few times. The V call is TRBV30, the J call TRBJ2-5; 12 positions match TRBD2. This CDR3 is built from 16 residues. In germline, CDR1 is GTSNPN, CDR2 SVGIG (reference sequence). V shed 3 bases and J 1 base; nucleotides not matched to a gene: 6. DNA for the CDR3: TGTGCCTGGAGAAGTGGACTAGCGGGGTCCCAAGAGACCCAGTACTTC. It yields the protein CAWRSGLAGSQETQYF.

V is TRBV3-1 (or the pseudogene TRBV3-2) and J is TRBJ2-1; TRBD2 matches at 15 bases. This CDR3 is 14 amino acids long. The germline gives CDR1 LGHDT, CDR2 YNNKEL (reference sequence). With 5 bases clipped from V and 10 bases from J, the junction kept 3 bases outside the gene matches. The CDR3 DNA follows: TGTGCCAGCAGCTTCGGACTAGCGGGAGGGGAGCAGTTCTTC. The encoded protein is CASSFGLAGGEQFF.

The rearrangement joins TRBV5-6 to TRBJ2-7; 7 bases align to TRBD2. Germline trimming cut 3 bases from V and 3 bases from J; bases unmatched to any gene: 9. Germline CDR1 is SGHDT and CDR2 is YYEEEE. There are 15 residues in the CDR3. CDR3 DNA: TGTGCCAGCAGCTCCTCTAGCGGTCTAATCTACGAGCAGTACGTC. Its protein product is CASSSSSGLIYEQYV.

This chain joins TRBV27 and TRBJ1-1, with D hard to call. This CDR3 contains 11 residues. Trimming removed 6 bases at V and 6 bases at J, with 8 bases between. Germline values: CDR1 MNHEY, CDR2 SMNVEV (reference sequence). CDR3 bases: TGTGCCAGCAGGTATGCCTCTGAAGCTTTCTTT. Its translation: CASRYASEAFF.

The rearrangement joins TRBV12-5 to TRBJ1-2; 8 bases match TRBD1. This CDR3 contains 13 residues. The junction had 7 bases not matched to a gene; V was cut back by 4 bases and J by 9 bases. The V gene's germline CDR1 is LGHNT and CDR2 FRNRAP. The CDR3 DNA reads as TGTGCTAGTGGTTCGACAGGGGAGGTGAGCTACACCTTC. Protein sequence: CASGSTGEVSYTF.

CDR3 protein: CASSYPQDTQYF. In DNA, the CDR3 is TGTGCCAGCAGTTACCCCCAAGATACGCAGTATTTT. The J gene is TRBJ2-3, the V gene TRBV6-6; D unresolved. Deletions cut 2 bases from V and 5 bases from J, with 5 bases between. The CDR3 is made up of 12 amino acids. Germline V gene data show CDR1 as MNHNY and CDR2 as SVGAGI (reference sequence).

V is TRBV5-1 and J is TRBJ2-4, with D possibly TRBD1 on 6 matching bases. The V and J ends lost 4 bases and 5 bases respectively, with 13 bases between them. The CDR3 runs 14 residues. Germline CDR1 reads SGHRS; CDR2 reads YFSETQ. CDR3 sequence reads: CASSGLGGENIQYF. Written as DNA, the CDR3 is TGCGCCAGCAGCGGCCTAGGGGGAGAAAACATTCAGTACTTC.

The rearrangement uses TRBV6-1 and TRBJ1-5; D gene unclear. V was pared by 2 bases and J by 7 bases, with 12 bases between. The length of the CDR3 is 14 residues. Looked up from germline, CDR1 is MNHNS and CDR2 is SASEGT. The DNA for the CDR3 is TGTGCCAGCAGTGAAATATCGGGGTTCCAGCCCCAGCATTTT. This gives the protein CASSEISGFQPQHF.

In this sample, this clone turned up once. The V and J genes are TRBV24-1 and TRBJ2-1, with a possible D match to TRBD2 (7 bases). This CDR3 spans 17 amino acids. Trimming cost V 4 bases and J 5 bases, with 20 bases left between them. Germline loops: CDR1 KGHDR, CDR2 SFDVKD. This chain's CDR3 is CATSDRGRGAIHNEQFF. CDR3 bases: TGTGCCACCAGTGACCGGGGTCGGGGGGCGATTCACAATGAGCAGTTCTTC.

The rearrangement uses TRBV7-2 and TRBJ2-7; D not certain. The V end lost 5 bases, the J end lost 1 base, and 3 bases lay between the germline ends. Germline-derived CDR1 and CDR2 are SGHTA and FQGNSA. The CDR3 length is 11 residues. The CDR3 DNA reads as TGTGCCAGCAGCAATTCCTACGAGCAGTACTTC. Residues: CASSNSYEQYF.

This sequence joins TRBV4-3 and TRBJ2-7, with TRBD2 matching over 7 bases. Unmatched junction bases numbered 0, after V lost 1 base and J lost 0 bases. Germline values: CDR1 LGHNA, CDR2 YSLEER. The CDR3 runs to 14 residues. CDR3 sequence (DNA): TGCGCCAGCAGCCAAGGACTAGCCTCCTACGAGCAGTACTTC. This translates into CASSQGLASYEQYF.

The chain couples TRBV3-1 (or the pseudogene TRBV3-2) to TRBJ2-2; D is possibly TRBD2 (6 bases). Trimming stripped 3 bases from V and 3 bases from J, with 14 bases between. CDR1 is LGHDT and CDR2 is YNNKEL in the germline V gene (reference sequence). This CDR3 is 16 amino acids long. As DNA, the CDR3 is TGTGCCAGCAGCCAGGCGGGGATTTCATACACCGGGGAGCTGTTTTTT. This encodes CASSQAGISYTGELFF.

This chain links TRBV29-1 with TRBJ2-1; 13 bases align to TRBD2. The CDR3 has 14 amino acids. Germline V gene data show CDR1 as SQVTM and CDR2 as ANQGSEA. V was pared by 6 bases and J by 9 bases, with 8 bases of the junction left unmatched. CDR3 bases: TGCAGCGTCTTTACTAGCGGGAGGGCCGTTGAGCAGTTCTTC. This translates into CSVFTSGRAVEQFF.

The V gene is TRBV13, the J gene TRBJ2-7; perhaps TRBD1 as D (6 bases). V was clipped by 5 bases and J by 5 bases, with 19 bases between them. Germline V gene sequence: CDR1 PRHDT, CDR2 FYEKMQ (reference sequence). This CDR3 has 15 amino acids. The CDR3 protein is CASSPIGGVSHEQYF. CDR3 sequence (DNA): TGTGCCAGCAGCCCGATTGGGGGCGTCAGCCACGAGCAGTACTTC.